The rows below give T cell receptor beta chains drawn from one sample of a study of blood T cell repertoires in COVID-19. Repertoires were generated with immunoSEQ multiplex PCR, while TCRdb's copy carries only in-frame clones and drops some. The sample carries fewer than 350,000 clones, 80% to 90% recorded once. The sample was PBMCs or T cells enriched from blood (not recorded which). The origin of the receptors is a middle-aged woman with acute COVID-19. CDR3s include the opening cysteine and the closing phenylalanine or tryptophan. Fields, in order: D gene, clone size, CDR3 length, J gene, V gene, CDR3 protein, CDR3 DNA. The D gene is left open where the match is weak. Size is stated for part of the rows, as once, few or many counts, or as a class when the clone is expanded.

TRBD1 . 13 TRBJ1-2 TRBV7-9 CASSWDSNYGYTF TGTGCCAGCAGCTGGGACAGCAACTATGGCTACACCTTC
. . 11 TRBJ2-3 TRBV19 CAAGATDTQYF TGTGCGGCAGGGGCCACAGATACGCAGTATTTT
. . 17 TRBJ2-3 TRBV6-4 CASSDVLGSPSTDTQYF TGTGCCAGCAGTGATGTTTTAGGGAGTCCGAGCACAGATACGCAGTATTTT
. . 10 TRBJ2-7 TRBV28 CASSGPTEDF TGTGCCAGCAGTGGGCCGACGGAAGACTTC
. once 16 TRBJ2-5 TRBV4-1 CASSQRGKGGQETQYF TGCGCCAGCAGCCAACGGGGCAAGGGAGGACAAGAGACCCAGTACTTC
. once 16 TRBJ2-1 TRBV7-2 CASSPMAGPGYNEQFF TGTGCCAGCAGCCCTATGGCGGGACCAGGGTACAATGAGCAGTTCTTC
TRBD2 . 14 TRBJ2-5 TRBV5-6 CASSLLAAQETQYF TGTGCCAGCAGTTTACTAGCGGCCCAAGAGACCCAGTACTTC
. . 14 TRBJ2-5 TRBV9 CASSVGTLKETQYF TGTGCCAGCAGCGTAGGGACTTTAAAAGAGACCCAGTACTTC
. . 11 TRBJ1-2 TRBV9 CASGANYGYTF TGTGCCAGCGGAGCTAACTATGGCTACACCTTC
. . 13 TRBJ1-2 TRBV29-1 CSVNTGRNYGYTF TGCAGCGTAAATACAGGGAGAAACTATGGCTACACCTTC
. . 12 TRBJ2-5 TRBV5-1 CASSLPSETQYF TGCGCCAGCAGCTTACCAAGCGAGACCCAGTACTTC
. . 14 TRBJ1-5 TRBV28 CASSRGGPNQPQHF TGTGCCAGCAGTCGCGGGGGACCGAATCAGCCCCAGCATTTT
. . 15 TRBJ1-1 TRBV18 CASSPPVPGRHEAFF TGTGCCAGCTCACCACCGGTTCCAGGGCGGCATGAAGCTTTCTTT
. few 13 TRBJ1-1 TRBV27 CASRAQGWTEAFF TGTGCCAGCAGGGCACAGGGTTGGACTGAAGCTTTCTTT
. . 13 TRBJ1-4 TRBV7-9 CASSGDFNEKLFF TGTGCCAGCAGCGGGGACTTTAATGAAAAACTGTTTTTT
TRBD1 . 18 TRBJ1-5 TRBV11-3 CASSFWTGTPESNQPQHF TGTGCCAGCAGCTTCTGGACAGGAACCCCGGAAAGCAATCAGCCCCAGCATTTT
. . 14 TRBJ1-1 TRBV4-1 CASSPWTDNTEAFF TGCGCCAGCAGCCCGTGGACAGATAACACTGAAGCTTTCTTT
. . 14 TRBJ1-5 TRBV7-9 CASSLGVGPRPQHF TGTGCCAGCAGCTTAGGTGTGGGCCCGAGGCCCCAGCATTTT
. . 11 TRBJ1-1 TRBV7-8 CASSSDTEAFF TGTGCCAGCAGCTCGGACACTGAAGCTTTCTTT
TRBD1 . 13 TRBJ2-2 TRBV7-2 CASSNDRAGELFF TGTGCCAGCAGCAATGACAGGGCCGGGGAGCTGTTTTTT
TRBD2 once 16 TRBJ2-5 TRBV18 CASSARLAGGQETQYF TGTGCCAGCTCAGCGCGACTAGCGGGGGGCCAAGAGACCCAGTACTTC
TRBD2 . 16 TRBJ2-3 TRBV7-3 CASSFGLAGPTDTQYF TGTGCCAGCAGCTTCGGACTAGCGGGGCCCACAGATACGCAGTATTTT
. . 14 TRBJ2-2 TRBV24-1 CATRGAGDTGELFF TGTGCCACCAGAGGGGCAGGGGACACCGGGGAGCTGTTTTTT
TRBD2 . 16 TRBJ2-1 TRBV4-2 CASSRTGTTLYNEQFF TGTGCCAGCAGCCGGACCGGGACTACGCTATACAATGAGCAGTTCTTC
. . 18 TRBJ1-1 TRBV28 CASSSVGHMRRDGPEAFF TGTGCCAGCAGCTCAGTCGGACACATGAGGAGGGATGGCCCTGAAGCTTTCTTT
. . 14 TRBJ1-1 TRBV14 CASSQAGGNTEAFF TGTGCCAGCAGCCAAGCGGGGGGGAACACTGAAGCTTTCTTT
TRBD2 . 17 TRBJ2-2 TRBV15 CATSRTRRGTSIGELFF TGTGCCACCAGCAGGACCCGGCGCGGGACTAGTATCGGGGAGCTGTTTTTT
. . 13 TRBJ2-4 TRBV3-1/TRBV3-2 CASSHSQKNIQYF TGTGCCAGCAGCCATTCACAGAAAAACATTCAGTACTTC
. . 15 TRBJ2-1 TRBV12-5 CASGLDGSSYNEQFF TGTGCTAGTGGTTTGGATGGCTCATCCTACAATGAGCAGTTCTTC
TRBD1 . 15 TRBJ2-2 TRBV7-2 CASSIRGQVTGELFF TGTGCCAGCAGCATCAGGGGGCAAGTCACCGGGGAGCTGTTTTTT
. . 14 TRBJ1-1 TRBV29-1 CSVDGGEVRTEAFF TGCAGCGTTGACGGAGGGGAAGTTCGCACTGAAGCTTTCTTT
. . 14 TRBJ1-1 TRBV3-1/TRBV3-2 CASSQGPGNTEAFF TGTGCCAGCAGCCAAGGCCCAGGGAACACTGAAGCTTTCTTT